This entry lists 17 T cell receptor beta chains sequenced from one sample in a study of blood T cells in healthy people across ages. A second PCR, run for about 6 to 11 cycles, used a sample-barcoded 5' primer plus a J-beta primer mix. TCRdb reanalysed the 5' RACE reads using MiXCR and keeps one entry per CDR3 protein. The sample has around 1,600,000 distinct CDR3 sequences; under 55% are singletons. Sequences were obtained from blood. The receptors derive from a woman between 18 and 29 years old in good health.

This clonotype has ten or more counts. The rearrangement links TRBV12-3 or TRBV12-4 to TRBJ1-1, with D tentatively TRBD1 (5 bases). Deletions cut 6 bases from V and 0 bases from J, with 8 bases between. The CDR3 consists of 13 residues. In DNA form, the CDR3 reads TGTGCCAGCAGGGGACGGTTGAACACTGAAGCTTTCTTT. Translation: CASRGRLNTEAFF.

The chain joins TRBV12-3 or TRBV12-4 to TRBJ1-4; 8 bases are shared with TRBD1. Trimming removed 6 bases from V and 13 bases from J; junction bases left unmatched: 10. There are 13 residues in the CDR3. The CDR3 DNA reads TGTGCCAGCAGCCTGGGCACAGGGGGTAGACTGTTTTTT. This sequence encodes CASSLGTGGRLFF.

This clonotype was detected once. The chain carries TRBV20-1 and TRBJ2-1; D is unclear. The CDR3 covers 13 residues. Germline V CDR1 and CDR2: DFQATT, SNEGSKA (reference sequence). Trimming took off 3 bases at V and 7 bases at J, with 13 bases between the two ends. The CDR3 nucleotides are TGCAGTGCTAGCGGACGCAGTAAAAATGAGCAGTTCTTC. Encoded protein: CSASGRSKNEQFF.

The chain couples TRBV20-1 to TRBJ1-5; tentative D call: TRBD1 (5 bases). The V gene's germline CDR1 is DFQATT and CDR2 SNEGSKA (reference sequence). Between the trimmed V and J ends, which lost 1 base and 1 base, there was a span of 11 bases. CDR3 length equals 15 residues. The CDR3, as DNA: TGCAGTGCTAGAGTCCCGGGGGTAAGCAATCAGCCCCAGCATTTT. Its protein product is CSARVPGVSNQPQHF.

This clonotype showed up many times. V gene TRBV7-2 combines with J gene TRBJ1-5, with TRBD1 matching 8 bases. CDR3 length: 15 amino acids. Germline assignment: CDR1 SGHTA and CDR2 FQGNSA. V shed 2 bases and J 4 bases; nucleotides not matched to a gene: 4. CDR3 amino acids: CASSLMDRVNQPQHF. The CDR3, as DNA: TGTGCCAGCAGCTTAATGGACAGGGTGAATCAGCCCCAGCATTTT.

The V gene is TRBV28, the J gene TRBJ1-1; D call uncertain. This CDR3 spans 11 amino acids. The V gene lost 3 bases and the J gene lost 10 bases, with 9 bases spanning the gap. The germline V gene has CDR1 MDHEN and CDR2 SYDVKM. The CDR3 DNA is TGTGCCAGCAGTTTGGGTCCCCGAGCTTTCTTT. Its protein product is CASSLGPRAFF.

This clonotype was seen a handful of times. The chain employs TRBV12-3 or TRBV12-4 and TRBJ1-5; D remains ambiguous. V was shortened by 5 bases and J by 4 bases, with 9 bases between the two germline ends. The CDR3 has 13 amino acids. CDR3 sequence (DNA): TGTGCCAGCAGTCCTCAGATAAATCAGCCCCAGCATTTT. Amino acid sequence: CASSPQINQPQHF.

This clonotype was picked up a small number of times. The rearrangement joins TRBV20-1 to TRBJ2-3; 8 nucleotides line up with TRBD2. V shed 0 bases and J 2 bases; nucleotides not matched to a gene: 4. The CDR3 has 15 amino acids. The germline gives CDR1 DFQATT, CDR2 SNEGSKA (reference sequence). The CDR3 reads CSARDEAGATDTQYF. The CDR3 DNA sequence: TGCAGTGCTAGAGATGAAGCGGGGGCCACAGATACGCAGTATTTT.

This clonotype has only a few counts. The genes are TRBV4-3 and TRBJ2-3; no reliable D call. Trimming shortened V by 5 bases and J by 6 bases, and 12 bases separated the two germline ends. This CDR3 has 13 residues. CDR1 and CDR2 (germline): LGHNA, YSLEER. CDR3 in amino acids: CASSAPSADTQYF. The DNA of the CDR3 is TGCGCCAGCAGCGCCCCCAGCGCGGATACGCAGTATTTT.

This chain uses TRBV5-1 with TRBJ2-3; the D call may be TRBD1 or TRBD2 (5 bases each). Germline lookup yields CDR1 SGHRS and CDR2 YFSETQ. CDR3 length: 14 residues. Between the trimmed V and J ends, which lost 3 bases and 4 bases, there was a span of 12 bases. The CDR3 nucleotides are TGCGCCAGCAGCTGGGGGTTAAGAGCAGATACGCAGTATTTT. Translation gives CASSWGLRADTQYF. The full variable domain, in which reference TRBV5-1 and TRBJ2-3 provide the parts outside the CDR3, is KAGVTQTPRYLIKTRGQQVTLSCSPISGHRSVSWYQQTPGQGLQFLFEYFSETQRNKGNFPGRFSGRQFSNSRSEMNVSTLELGDSALYLCASSWGLRADTQYFGPGTRLTVL.

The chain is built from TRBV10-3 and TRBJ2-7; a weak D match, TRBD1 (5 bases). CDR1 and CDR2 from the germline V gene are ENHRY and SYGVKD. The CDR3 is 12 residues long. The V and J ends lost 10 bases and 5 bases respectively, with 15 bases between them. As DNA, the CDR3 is TGTGCCACCTCTCGTGGGGCGAACGAGCAGTACTTC. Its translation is CATSRGANEQYF.

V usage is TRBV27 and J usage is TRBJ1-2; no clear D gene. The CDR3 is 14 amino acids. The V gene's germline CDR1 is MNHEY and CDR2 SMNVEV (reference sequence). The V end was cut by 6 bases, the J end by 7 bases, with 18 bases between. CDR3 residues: CASRLAGALTGYTF. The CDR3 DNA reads TGTGCCAGCAGACTAGCGGGCGCCCTTACTGGCTACACCTTC.

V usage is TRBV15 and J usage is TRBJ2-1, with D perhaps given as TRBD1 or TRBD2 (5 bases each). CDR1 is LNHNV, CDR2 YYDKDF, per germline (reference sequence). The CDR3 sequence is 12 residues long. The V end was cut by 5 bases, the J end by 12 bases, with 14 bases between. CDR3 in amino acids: CATSPGPGTQFF. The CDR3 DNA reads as TGTGCCACCAGCCCGGGACCCGGGACGCAGTTCTTC.

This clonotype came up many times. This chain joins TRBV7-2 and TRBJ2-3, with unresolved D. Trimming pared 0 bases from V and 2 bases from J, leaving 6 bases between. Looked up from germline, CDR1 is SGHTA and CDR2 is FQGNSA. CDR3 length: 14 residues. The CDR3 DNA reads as TGTGCCAGCAGCTTAGCTTCTAACACAGATACGCAGTATTTT. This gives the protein CASSLASNTDTQYF.

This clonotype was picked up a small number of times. This chain's CDR3 is CASSEVLETQYF. CDR3 nucleotides: TGTGCCAGCAGTGAGGTCTTGGAGACCCAGTACTTC. This rearrangement joins TRBV2 to TRBJ2-5, with unresolved D. Trimming took 3 bases from V and 5 from J, leaving 7 bases between them. CDR3 length: 12 amino acids. The germline gives CDR1 SNHLY, CDR2 FYNNEI.

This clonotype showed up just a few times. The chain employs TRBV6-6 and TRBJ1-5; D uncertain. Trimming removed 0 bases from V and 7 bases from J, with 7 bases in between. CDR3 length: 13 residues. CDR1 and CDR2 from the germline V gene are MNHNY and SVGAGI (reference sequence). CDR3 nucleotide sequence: TGTGCCAGCAGTTACTCACGGGTCCAGCCCCAGCATTTT. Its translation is CASSYSRVQPQHF.

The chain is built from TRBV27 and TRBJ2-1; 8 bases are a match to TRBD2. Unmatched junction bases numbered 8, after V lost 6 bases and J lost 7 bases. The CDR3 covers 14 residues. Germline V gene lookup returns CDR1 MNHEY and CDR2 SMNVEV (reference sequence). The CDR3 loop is CASRDGTSWNEQFF. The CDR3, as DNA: TGTGCCAGCAGAGACGGGACTAGTTGGAATGAGCAGTTCTTC.